Listed here is a single T cell receptor beta chain. Its antigen is not yet known. The record has no base qualities; no much larger clone is one base away. The data are from a study of Ad26.COV2.S vaccination and SARS-CoV-2 variants (dated by TCRdb to 2020 to 2023). General notes on the study: Donors in the vaccine arm were drawn from COV1001, a phase I-IIa trial of Ad26.COV2.S in healthy adults that was multicentre, randomized, double-blind and placebo-controlled. Ad26.COV2.S was given intramuscularly at 5x10^10 or 1x10^11 viral particles, as a single shot or as two shots 56 days apart. TCRbeta repertoire sequencing was used to assess the specificity and breadth of SARS-CoV-2-reactive T cell receptors after Ad26.COV2.S vaccination. The TCR-sequenced set comprised approximately 32 samples: approximately 20 Ad26.COV2.S vaccine recipients, 5 placebo recipients and 8 SARS-CoV-2 convalescent individuals. Trial participants were randomized into five groups of five: low-dose or high-dose Ad26.COV2.S given once or twice, or placebo on both occasions. Throughout the experiments and outcome assessment, investigators stayed blinded to trial group allocation. Beyond this particular receptor, the publication reports: The study was not powered for comparison of responses between vaccine doses or regimens. Higher spike-specific TCR breadth was observed in Ad26.COV2.S recipients than in placebo recipients (P = 0.0014). Substantial breadth of spike-specific CD8+ and CD4+ T cell responses was reported after vaccination. According to the authors, total T cell responses may have been underestimated by the TCR breadth and depth analyses. Vaccine and placebo recipients had comparable non-spike TCR breadth, which fits with the vaccine containing only spike.

The label giving this sample's treatment or condition can be read as: about 20 received Ad26.COV2.S at low or high dose, single or two shots; 5 received placebo; per-sample allocation not given. Repertoires of vaccine and placebo recipients were sequenced from samples taken on day 63 after the first injection. Cohort 1b enrolled 25 or so adults aged 18-55 years at a single site in Boston, USA, between 29 July and 7 August 2020. Ad26.COV2.S was a replication-incompetent adenovirus type 26 vector that expressed a prefusion-stabilized SARS-CoV-2 spike protein derived from the original Wuhan strain. TCRbeta CDR3 regions were sequenced with the immunoSEQ Assay. After extraction, genomic DNA underwent amplification by bias-controlled multiplex PCR, followed by high-throughput sequencing. Under the source paper's analysis protocol: To quantify the absolute abundance of every unique TCRbeta CDR3 region, sequences were collapsed and filtered. T cell fraction was estimated by normalization of TCRbeta template counts to usable DNA, with usable DNA being measured through amplification of reference genes present in all nucleated cells. Repertoire TCRs were annotated as SARS-CoV-2-specific by exact matching of V gene, CDR3 amino acid sequence and J gene to a known reactive TCR set. MIRA supplied the reference SARS-CoV-2 TCR set, which was filtered for enrichment in COVID-19-positive ImmuneCODE repertoires so that public or cross-reactive TCRs were removed. Drawing on the MIRA antigens, annotated TCRs were analysed further at the level of specific ORF or position within ORF. Breadth was defined as annotated unique rearrangements over total unique productive rearrangements; depth was the summed frequency of those rearrangements. TCR breadth was compared between groups using two-sided Wilcoxon rank-sum tests. TCRdb provides this immuneACCESS table in a form limited to in-frame rearrangements. Some clones are lacking; in checked studies, under half of them reflect an unresolved V gene, and why the rest are absent is not known. That table gives V, J and clone size, and the DNA gave D and trimming. In this sample the table shows roughly 700,000 clones, more than 70% of which occur a single time. In total, the top ten clones hold around 1.5% of the sample.

Counted from cysteine to phenylalanine, this CDR3 has 16 amino acids. The only DNA kept is the CDR3, 48 bases in frame from the first base. The junction shows trimming of 0 bases on V and 4 bases on J, and the gene matches do not reach 9 bases of it. The germline V gene yields MGHRA for CDR1 and YSYEKL for CDR2. Sequenced material: peripheral blood, taken in a trial of Ad26.COV2.S vaccine versus placebo. The clonotype originates from a person between 18 and 65 years old who received the Ad26.COV2.S COVID-19 vaccine or a placebo. Recombination connected TRBV4-1 to TRBJ2-7; the junction holds 7 bases that match TRBD1. The DNA sequence is as follows: TGCGCCAGCAGCCAAGATCGAGAGACAGGGAGATACGAGCAGTACTTC. This is translated as CASSQDRETGRYEQYF.